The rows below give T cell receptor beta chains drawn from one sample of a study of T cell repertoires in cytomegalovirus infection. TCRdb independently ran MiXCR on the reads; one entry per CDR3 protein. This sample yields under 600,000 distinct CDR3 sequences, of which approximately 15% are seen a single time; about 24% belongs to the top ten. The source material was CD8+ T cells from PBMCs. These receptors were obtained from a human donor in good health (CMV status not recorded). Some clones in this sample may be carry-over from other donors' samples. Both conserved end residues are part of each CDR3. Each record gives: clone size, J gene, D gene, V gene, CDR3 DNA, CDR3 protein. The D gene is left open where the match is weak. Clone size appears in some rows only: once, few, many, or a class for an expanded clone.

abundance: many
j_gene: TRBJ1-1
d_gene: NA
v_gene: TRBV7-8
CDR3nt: TGTGCCAGCAGCTCCGGGACGGTTAACACTGAAGCTTTCTTT
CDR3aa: CASSSGTVNTEAFF

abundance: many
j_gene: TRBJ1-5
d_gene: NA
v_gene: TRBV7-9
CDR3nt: TGTGCCAGCAGCTTTGGAAAGGACAATCAGCCCCAGCATTTT
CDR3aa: CASSFGKDNQPQHF

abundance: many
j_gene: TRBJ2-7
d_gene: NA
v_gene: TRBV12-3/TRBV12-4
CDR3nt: TGTGCCAGCAGCCCCCTTTACAGGTCCTCCTACGAGCAGTACTTC
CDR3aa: CASSPLYRSSYEQYF

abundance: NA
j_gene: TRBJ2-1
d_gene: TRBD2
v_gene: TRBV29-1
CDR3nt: TGCAGCGTTAGAGGGACTAGCGGGAGTAATGAGCAGTTCTTC
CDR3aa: CSVRGTSGSNEQFF

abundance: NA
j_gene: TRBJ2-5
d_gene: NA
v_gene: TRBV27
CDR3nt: TGTGCCAGCAGTTCACGTGGCCAGGGAAGTTGGCAAGAGACCCAGTACTTC
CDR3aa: CASSSRGQGSWQETQYF

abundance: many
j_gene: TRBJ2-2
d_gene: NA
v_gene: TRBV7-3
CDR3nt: TGTGCCAGCAGCTTCACCGGGAGCCCCGGGGAGCTGTTTTTT
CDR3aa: CASSFTGSPGELFF

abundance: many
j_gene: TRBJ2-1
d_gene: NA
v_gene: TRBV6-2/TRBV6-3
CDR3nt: TGTGCCAGCAGTTACTCGATTCAGTCGGGGATTTACGAGCAGTTCTTC
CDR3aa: CASSYSIQSGIYEQFF

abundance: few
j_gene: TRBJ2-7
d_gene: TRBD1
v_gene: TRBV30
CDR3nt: TGTGCCTGGAGCACCGGGACAGGGGGGAACTACGAGCAGTACTTC
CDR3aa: CAWSTGTGGNYEQYF

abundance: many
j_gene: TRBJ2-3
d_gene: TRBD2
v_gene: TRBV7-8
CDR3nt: TGTGCCAGCAGCCCCGGGACTAGCGGGAGAGATACGCAGTATTTT
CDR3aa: CASSPGTSGRDTQYF

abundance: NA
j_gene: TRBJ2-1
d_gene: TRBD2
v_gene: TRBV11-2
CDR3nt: TGTGCCAGCAGCTTAGAAGCGGGGGGCGGTGGAAATGAGCAGTTCTTC
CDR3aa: CASSLEAGGGGNEQFF

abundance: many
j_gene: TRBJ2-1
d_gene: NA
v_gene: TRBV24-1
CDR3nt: TGTGCCACCAGTGATTTTAACAGTTACAATGAGCAGTTCTTC
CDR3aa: CATSDFNSYNEQFF

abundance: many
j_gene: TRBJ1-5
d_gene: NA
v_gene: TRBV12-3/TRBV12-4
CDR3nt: TGTGCCAGCAGGCGAGGGGTCCGTCAGCCCCAGCATTTT
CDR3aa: CASRRGVRQPQHF

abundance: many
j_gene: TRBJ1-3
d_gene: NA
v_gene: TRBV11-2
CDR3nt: TGTGCCAGCAGCTTAAGTGTACCATTTGGGGACACCATATATTTT
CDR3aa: CASSLSVPFGDTIYF

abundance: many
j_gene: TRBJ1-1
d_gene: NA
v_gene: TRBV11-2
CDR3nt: TGTGCCAGCAGCTTAGGTCGGCACATTAGCACTGAAGCTTTCTTT
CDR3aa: CASSLGRHISTEAFF

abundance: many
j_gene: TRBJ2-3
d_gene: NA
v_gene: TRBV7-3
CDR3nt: TGTGCCAGCAGCGAACTAGGCTACACAGATACGCAGTATTTT
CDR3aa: CASSELGYTDTQYF

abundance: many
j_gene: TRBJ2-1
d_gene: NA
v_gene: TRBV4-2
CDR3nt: TGTGCCAGCGGGCGTGGGGGACGTGAGCAGTTCTTC
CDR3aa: CASGRGGREQFF

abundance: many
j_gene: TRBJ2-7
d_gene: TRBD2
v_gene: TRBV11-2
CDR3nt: TGTGCCAGTGTAAGGGGACTAACCTCAACCTACGAGCAGTACTTC
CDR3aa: CASVRGLTSTYEQYF

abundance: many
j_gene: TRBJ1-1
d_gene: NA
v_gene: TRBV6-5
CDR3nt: TGTGCCAGCAGACCTGGGACGGACGATTCCTCGGACACTGAAGCTTTCTTT
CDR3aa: CASRPGTDDSSDTEAFF

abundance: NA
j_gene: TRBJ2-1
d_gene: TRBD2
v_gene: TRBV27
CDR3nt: TGTGCCAGCAGTCTCGGGACTAGCAGTGAGCAGTTCTTC
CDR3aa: CASSLGTSSEQFF

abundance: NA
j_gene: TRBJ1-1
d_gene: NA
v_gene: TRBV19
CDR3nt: TGTGCCAGTAGTATTTGGCAGACAGACAACACTGAAGCTTTCTTT
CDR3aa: CASSIWQTDNTEAFF